The next 15 T cell receptor beta chains were all read from a single sample in a study of T cell responses to AZD1222 COVID-19 vaccine. Method: immunoSEQ multiplex PCR; TCRdb's copy keeps in-frame clones and lacks some. The sample includes roughly 160,000 clones, roughly 90% of them seen just once. The specimen was peripheral blood, collected 28 days after the second AZD1222 dose. These receptors were taken from an adult who received the AZD1222 COVID-19 vaccine.

This sequence joins TRBV6-5 and TRBJ1-2, with D tentatively TRBD1 (5 bases). CDR3 length: 11 amino acids. Germline values: CDR1 MNHEY, CDR2 SVGAGI. V was cut by 5 bases and J by 8 bases, with 9 bases left in between. Here the CDR3 reads CASSRGGGYTF. The DNA for the CDR3 is TGTGCCAGCAGTAGGGGAGGAGGCTACACCTTC.

The J gene is TRBJ2-2, the V gene TRBV7-9; 7 positions match TRBD2. CDR1 SEHNR and CDR2 FQNEAQ come from the germline V gene (reference sequence). J was trimmed by 6 bases and V by 0 bases; bases with no gene match: 13. The CDR3 consists of 18 residues. CDR3 in amino acids: CASSLARSLSGRAGELFF. The CDR3 DNA reads TGTGCCAGCAGCTTAGCTCGGTCACTATCAGGGAGGGCCGGGGAGCTGTTTTTT.

Of note for this clone: The sample holds other DNA sequences that translate to the same CDR3. This sequence joins TRBV27 and TRBJ2-3; D is ambiguous. V lost 3 bases to trimming and J lost 6 bases, with 7 bases between them. Per germline, CDR1 MNHEY and CDR2 SMNVEV (reference sequence). CDR3 length: 12 residues. CDR3 in amino acids: CASSFGADTQYF. The CDR3 coding sequence is TGTGCCAGCAGTTTTGGAGCCGATACGCAGTATTTT.

The J gene is TRBJ1-1, the V gene TRBV5-1, with D uncertain. Germline CDR1 is SGHRS and CDR2 is YFSETQ. The CDR3 is made up of 13 amino acids. V was shortened by 2 bases and J by 8 bases, with 13 bases between the two germline ends. The CDR3 region has the DNA TGCGCCAGCAGCTTAGTGGGAACGGACGAAGCTTTCTTT. This gives the protein CASSLVGTDEAFF. The entire variable domain, with the rest obtained from reference TRBV5-1 and TRBJ1-1, is as follows: KAGVTQTPRYLIKTRGQQVTLSCSPISGHRSVSWYQQTPGQGLQFLFEYFSETQRNKGNFPGRFSGRQFSNSRSEMNVSTLELGDSALYLCASSLVGTDEAFFGQGTRLTVV.

The chain links TRBV3-1 (or the pseudogene TRBV3-2) to TRBJ2-7, with D perhaps matching TRBD2 (5 bases). The CDR3 loop spans 16 amino acids. V was clipped by 0 bases and J by 5 bases, with 17 bases between them. CDR1 LGHDT and CDR2 YNNKEL come from the germline V gene (reference sequence). CDR3 loop: CASSQDLASPGNEQYF. The CDR3, as DNA: TGTGCCAGCAGCCAAGATCTAGCTAGCCCTGGTAACGAGCAGTACTTC.

The V call is TRBV10-2, the J call TRBJ2-5; D gene ambiguous. V was cut by 7 bases and J by 4 bases, with 7 bases left in between. Germline loops: CDR1 WSHSY, CDR2 SAAADI. The CDR3 has 11 residues. CDR3 coding DNA: TGCGCCAGCACCGACCGAGAGACCCAGTACTTC. Translation: CASTDRETQYF.

The chain links TRBV29-1 to TRBJ2-5; possible D gene TRBD2, 5 bases. V gave up 3 bases and J gave up 5 bases, with 10 bases separating them. The CDR3 has 12 residues. Germline V gene sequence: CDR1 SQVTM, CDR2 ANQGSEA. As DNA, the CDR3 is TGCAGCGTTGATAGAGGGCTGGAGACCCAGTACTTC. Translated, it gives CSVDRGLETQYF.

This chain joins TRBV29-1 and TRBJ1-2; 10 bases map to TRBD1. The germline gives CDR1 SQVTM, CDR2 ANQGSEA. The J segment lost 8 bases and the V segment lost 4 bases, leaving 10 bases of the junction unmatched. The CDR3 has 14 residues. In DNA form, the CDR3 reads TGCAGCGTTGGAGGGACAGGGGATGGGTACGGCTACACCTTC. Translation gives CSVGGTGDGYGYTF.

The gene calls are TRBV6-5 and TRBJ1-5; TRBD1 matches 7 bases. From germline, CDR1 is MNHEY and CDR2 SVGAGI. The CDR3 covers 14 residues. The junction had 6 bases not matched to a gene; V was cut back by 0 bases and J by 10 bases. The CDR3 sequence: CASSYSQGGGPQHF. The CDR3 nucleotides read TGTGCCAGCAGTTACTCGCAGGGGGGAGGTCCCCAGCATTTT.

V and J are TRBV5-1 and TRBJ2-7; TRBD2 matches 9 bases. The CDR3 sequence is 15 residues long. V shed 4 bases, J shed 4 bases, and the junction held 9 bases outside the gene matches. Germline CDR1 and CDR2: SGHRS and YFSETQ. This CDR3 is CASSPSGAGGYEQYF. CDR3 in DNA: TGCGCCAGCAGCCCCTCGGGAGCGGGGGGATACGAGCAGTACTTC.

The chain has TRBV2 and TRBJ1-1; D is unresolved. The CDR3 runs to 14 residues. Germline CDR1 and CDR2: SNHLY and FYNNEI. V lost 10 bases to trimming and J lost 3 bases, with 18 bases between them. CDR3 DNA: TGTGCCACCAAGTCGATAATACCGGACACTGAAGCTTTCTTT. It specifies CATKSIIPDTEAFF.

This chain uses TRBV20-1 with TRBJ1-3; a weak D match, TRBD1 (5 bases). CDR1 is DFQATT and CDR2 is SNEGSKA in the germline V gene (reference sequence). V lost 1 base, J lost 13 bases, and 11 bases lay in between. The CDR3 has 11 residues. The CDR3 is CSARVPGRIYF. In nucleotides, the CDR3 is TGCAGTGCTAGAGTACCAGGGAGAATATATTTT.

This clone has ten or more counts. This sequence joins TRBV7-8 and TRBJ1-2; 7 bases map to TRBD1. The ends lost 5 bases at V and 4 bases at J; junction bases unmatched: 13. The CDR3 has 16 amino acids. The V gene's germline CDR1 is SGHVS and CDR2 FQNEAQ. The CDR3 region is CASSARDSSSIYGYTF. The CDR3 DNA sequence: TGTGCCAGCAGCGCCCGGGACAGCTCCTCGATCTATGGCTACACCTTC. The full variable domain, completed using reference TRBV7-8 and TRBJ1-2, is GAGVSQSPRYKVAKRGQDVALRCDPISGHVSLFWYQQALGQGPEFLTYFQNEAQLDKSGLPSDRFFAERPEGSVSTLKIQRTQQEDSAVYLCASSARDSSSIYGYTFGSGTRLTVV.

The CDR3 DNA follows: TGTGCCAGCAGCCGCGACAGGGACAATCAGCCCCAGCATTTT. This gives the protein CASSRDRDNQPQHF. V and J are TRBV7-9 and TRBJ1-5; 7 nucleotides agree with TRBD1. Germline CDR1 SEHNR, CDR2 FQNEAQ (reference sequence). Trimming cost V 5 bases and J 3 bases; bases outside gene matches: 4. This CDR3 spans 14 amino acids.

The rearrangement uses TRBV19 and TRBJ1-2; 12 bases align to TRBD1. In germline, CDR1 is LNHDA, CDR2 SQIVND (reference sequence). V trimming: 3 bases; J trimming: 4 bases; junction bases outside the gene matches: 6. The CDR3 totals 16 residues. DNA for the CDR3: TGTGCCAGTAGTATCGATGGGACAGGGGGCATCTATGGCTACACCTTC. It translates to CASSIDGTGGIYGYTF. Together with reference TRBV19 and TRBJ1-2, the CDR3 gives the full variable domain: DGGITQSPKYLFRKEGQNVTLSCEQNLNHDAMYWYRQDPGQGLRLIYYSQIVNDFQKGDIAEGYSVSREKKESFPLTVTSAQKNPTAFYLCASSIDGTGGIYGYTFGSGTRLTVV.